A selection of T cell receptor beta chains follows, all from one sample in a study of identifying expanded T cells in peripheral blood. Measured with immunoSEQ multiplex PCR; TCRdb has only the in-frame clones, and not every one. The repertoire has 97,000 or so clones, approximately 89% of them found once; the top ten carry 13% to 15%. The sequenced material came from blood. The source of these receptors is a person aged 18 to 75 in good health. The CDR3 runs from the conserved cysteine through the conserved F or W. D genes are given only for firm matches. The size field is filled for only some rows; it gives once, few, many or a size class.

j_gene	abundance	v_gene	len	d_gene	CDR3nt	CDR3aa
TRBJ2-7	.	TRBV7-9	15	TRBD2	TGTGCCAGCAGCTCGGAAACTAGCGTGGAATACGAGCAGTACTTC	CASSSETSVEYEQYF
TRBJ2-2	.	TRBV6-5	15	.	TGTGCCAGCAAGACCGACAGGATATACACCGGGGAGCTGTTTTTT	CASKTDRIYTGELFF
TRBJ1-5	medium-sized	TRBV19	15	TRBD1	TGTGCCAGTGCTCCAGACAGGGGAGGGAATCAGCCCCAGCATTTT	CASAPDRGGNQPQHF
TRBJ2-3	.	TRBV13	17	.	TGTGCCAGCAGCTTATTCAGGGTCGATATCGCCACAGATACGCAGTATTTT	CASSLFRVDIATDTQYF
TRBJ1-1	once	TRBV28	17	.	TGTGCCAGCAGTTCCCCGGGGGACGGACGTATGAACACTGAAGCTTTCTTT	CASSSPGDGRMNTEAFF
TRBJ2-7	.	TRBV5-6	17	TRBD1	TGTGCCAGCAGCACCCTGCTACAGGGGGCGCTTGCCTACGAGCAGTACTTC	CASSTLLQGALAYEQYF
TRBJ2-7	.	TRBV5-1	11	.	TGCGCCAGCAGCTTGGGGTACGAGCAGTACTTC	CASSLGYEQYF
TRBJ1-1	.	TRBV5-8	15	.	TGTGCCAGCAGCTTGGCTTTTAGGGTTGGGACTGAAGCTTTCTTT	CASSLAFRVGTEAFF
TRBJ1-1	.	TRBV5-6	17	.	TGTGCCAGCAGCTTGGACGTAGGGTTTGATATGGACACTGAAGCTTTCTTT	CASSLDVGFDMDTEAFF
TRBJ1-1	.	TRBV19	13	.	TGTGCCAGTAAATTTTTTGGGGGTATTGAAGCTTTCTTT	CASKFFGGIEAFF
TRBJ2-5	few	TRBV7-2	15	.	TGTGCCAGCAGCCTAACTTCTCTCGGTGGGGAGACCCAGTACTTC	CASSLTSLGGETQYF
TRBJ1-5	.	TRBV11-2	17	.	TGTGCCAGCAGCCGGGACACTAATCTGCGAGGCAATCAGCCCCAGCATTTT	CASSRDTNLRGNQPQHF
TRBJ2-7	once	TRBV2	12	.	TGTGCCAGCCGGGACAACTCCTACGAGCAGTACTTC	CASRDNSYEQYF
TRBJ1-1	.	TRBV30	13	TRBD1	TGTGCCTGGAGTGGGACAGGGGCCACTGAAGCTTTCTTT	CAWSGTGATEAFF
TRBJ2-7	.	TRBV7-2	14	.	TGTGCCAGCAGCTTAGATCCCACGGGCTACGAGCAGTACTTC	CASSLDPTGYEQYF
TRBJ1-2	.	TRBV4-2	19	.	TGTGCCAGCAGCCAACACAACGACCCCGGGACACTCCCTAACTATGGCTACACCTTC	CASSQHNDPGTLPNYGYTF
TRBJ1-4	.	TRBV28	15	.	TGTGCCAGCGGGCAGGTCAGGATTACTAATGAAAAACTGTTTTTT	CASGQVRITNEKLFF
TRBJ1-2	.	TRBV19	15	.	TGTGCCAGTAGAGATGGACAGACCTCAGACTATGGCTACACCTTC	CASRDGQTSDYGYTF
TRBJ2-5	.	TRBV10-3	16	TRBD1	TGTGCCATCAGCCGAGACGGACAGGGGATACAAGAGACCCAGTACTTC	CAISRDGQGIQETQYF
TRBJ1-1	.	TRBV5-1	19	TRBD1	TGCGCCAGCAGCTTGGGATTAGGTCGGGACAGAAGGATGAACACTGAAGCTTTCTTT	CASSLGLGRDRRMNTEAFF
TRBJ2-2	.	TRBV9	18	TRBD1	TGTGCCAGCAGCGTAGGGCTTCCGGGACAGGGGGCCACCGGGGAGCTGTTTTTT	CASSVGLPGQGATGELFF
TRBJ2-6	.	TRBV10-3	15	.	TGTGCCATCAGTGAGTCAGGGACCGGGGCCAACGTCCTGACTTTC	CAISESGTGANVLTF
TRBJ2-1	.	TRBV5-1	16	TRBD2	TGCGCCAGCAGCTTGGTCCCTAGCGGGCAGAACAATGAGCAGTTCTTC	CASSLVPSGQNNEQFF
TRBJ1-3	.	TRBV6-6	13	.	TGTGCCAGCAGTAAAAACACGGGAAACACCATATATTTT	CASSKNTGNTIYF
TRBJ1-2	few	TRBV7-2	12	.	TGTGCCAGCAGCTTTGGTAACTATGGCTACACCTTC	CASSFGNYGYTF
TRBJ1-5	few	TRBV28	11	.	TGTGCCAGCAGTAGGGATCAGCCCCAGCATTTT	CASSRDQPQHF
TRBJ1-6	.	TRBV30	13	.	TGTGCCTGGGTTGATACAGGGAATTCACCCCTCCACTTT	CAWVDTGNSPLHF
TRBJ2-1	.	TRBV5-1	16	TRBD2	TGCGCCAGCAGCCAAACACCTAGCGGGGGGGCGAATGAGCAGTTCTTC	CASSQTPSGGANEQFF